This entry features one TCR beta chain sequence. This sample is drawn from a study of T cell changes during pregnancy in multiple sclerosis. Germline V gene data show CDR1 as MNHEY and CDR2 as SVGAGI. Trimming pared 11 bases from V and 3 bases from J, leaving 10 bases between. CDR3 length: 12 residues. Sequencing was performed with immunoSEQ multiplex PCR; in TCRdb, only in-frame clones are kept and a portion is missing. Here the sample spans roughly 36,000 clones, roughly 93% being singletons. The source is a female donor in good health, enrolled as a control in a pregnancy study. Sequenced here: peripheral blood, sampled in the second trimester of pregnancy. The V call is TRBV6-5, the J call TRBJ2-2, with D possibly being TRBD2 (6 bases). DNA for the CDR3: TGTGCCGCGGGGAGTGACACCGGGGAGCTGTTTTTT. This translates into CAAGSDTGELFF.